The clone carrying this T cell receptor (beta chain) was recorded once. Generated by immunoSEQ multiplex PCR, the TCRdb table keeps only in-frame clones and is missing some. Of 93,000 or so clones listed, approximately 89% are singletons. This specimen comes from a study of T cell changes during pregnancy in multiple sclerosis. Germline CDR1 and CDR2: SGHTA and FQGNSA. There are 15 residues in the CDR3. V lost 5 bases, J lost 2 bases, and 13 bases lay in between. The input for sequencing was peripheral blood, taken before pregnancy. This chain uses TRBV7-2 with TRBJ2-1; D gene uncertain. This clonotype was obtained from a female donor with multiple sclerosis, enrolled in a pregnancy study. The CDR3 region is CASSPYISPYNEQFF. The CDR3 DNA sequence: TGTGCCAGCAGCCCTTACATCTCCCCCTACAATGAGCAGTTCTTC.